The source of this TCR beta chain is a study of T-cell reconstitution after alpha-beta-depleted transplantation in children. Broader study findings: When one year had passed after transplant, most T-cell counts and diversity came from newly produced T cells. After transplant, at about two months, alpha-beta T cells were reportedly derived from several hundred expanded graft clones. Elevated TCRbeta diversity at day 60 was traced, in some patients, to surviving recipient T cells and thymic progenitors.

This CDR3 is 15 amino acids long. Trimming removed 3 bases at V and 4 bases at J, with 15 bases between. CDR1 and CDR2 from the germline V gene are MNHEY and SMNVEV (reference sequence). A library of TCRbeta sequences, prepared with unique molecular identifiers, was generated. TCRdb redid the calling of the PCR reads with MiXCR, one entry per CDR3 protein. Among about 300,000 distinct CDR3 sequences listed, 7.5% to 9% were seen once. At least ten counts were recorded for this clonotype. The antigen remains unidentified. V gene TRBV27 combines with J gene TRBJ1-2; D is undetermined. The clonotype was recovered from a female patient between 2 and 15 years old who had a stem cell transplant for Fanconi anemia, so the T cells may come from the graft donor. The source was peripheral blood, collected 360 days after TCRalphabeta/CD19-depleted stem cell transplant. The CDR3 DNA follows: TGTGCCAGCAGTTTTAGGATTGGGGTTCTCTATGGCTACACCTTC. Translating it yields CASSFRIGVLYGYTF.